The clone carrying this TCR beta chain was picked up a small number of times. Its cognate antigen is unknown. This record comes from a study of beta chain features in type 1 diabetes. The study's findings and limits: Among patients with Type 1 diabetes, TCRB CDR3s were moderately but significantly shorter in every one of the four CD4+ subsets.

The entirety of the isolated RNA underwent reverse transcription, so expressed TCRB transcripts were sequenced. TCRdb's table, derived via immunoSEQ multiplex PCR, lists solely in-frame clones and lacks some. The table shows a few hundred thousand clones, with under 20% occurring only once. This CDR3 has 15 amino acids. Germline V gene data show CDR1 as SGDLS and CDR2 as YYNGEE. Trimming pared 1 base from V and 0 bases from J, leaving 9 bases between. This chain uses TRBV9 with TRBJ2-3, with a possible D match to TRBD2 (5 bases). The sequenced sample consisted of naive CD4+ T cells from blood. The sequence came from a man younger than 45 with type 1 diabetes. CDR3 sequence (DNA): TGTGCCAGCAGCGTATATCGCGGGAGCACAGATACGCAGTATTTT. It is translated as CASSVYRGSTDTQYF.